This record covers a single T cell receptor beta chain. Its antigen is undetermined. Other DNA sequences in the same sample also yield this CDR3. The length of the CDR3 is 15 residues. From germline, CDR1 is MNHNS and CDR2 SASEGT. V was shortened by 6 bases and J by 8 bases, with 17 bases between the two germline ends. Vbeta (60) and Jbeta (13) primers were used in the PCR. The data were produced by immunoSEQ multiplex PCR, yet TCRdb's version contains in-frame clones alone and is incomplete. The repertoire consists of 35,000 to 40,000 clones, with around 70% occurring once and the leading ten covering 6.3%. The sample originates from a study of cytomegalovirus exposure and HLA in healthy donors. Study-level results: Analysis was carried out at a later point, and it linked a missense DCLRE1C variant to TCR beta V- and J-gene trimming. In a later analysis, at a false discovery rate of 0.05, 15,000 to 20,000 TCR beta sequences matched HLA alleles.

Among the donors, all were healthy bone marrow donors. The chain is built from TRBV6-1 and TRBJ1-6, with D maybe TRBD1 (6 bases). The origin of this receptor is a man aged 30 to 45 in good health and CMV-seronegative. Source material: PBMCs. The CDR3 region has the DNA TGTGCCAGCAGCCCTAAGCGGGGGCTTGATTCACCCCTCCACTTT. It codes for CASSPKRGLDSPLHF.